This T cell receptor (beta chain) originates from a study of blood T cell repertoires in COVID-19. Study-wide context: The samples span acute and convalescent COVID-19 from the United States, Italy and Spain.

Authors' data handling: The authors estimated nucleated cell counts from reference gene primer amplification. Some clones are missing from TCRdb's copy, which holds only in-frame ones; the method was immunoSEQ multiplex PCR. V and J calls and clone size come straight from that table; D and trimming were deduced from the DNA. The sample yields approximately 220,000 clones, roughly four fifths seen once. The CDR3 spans 16 residues. The V and J ends lost 0 bases and 4 bases respectively, with 13 bases between them. Germline V gene sequence: CDR1 LGHNA, CDR2 YSLEER. The rearrangement joins TRBV4-3 to TRBJ2-1; D is possibly TRBD2 (5 bases). Sequences were obtained from peripheral blood. This clonotype was obtained from a woman in her 70s with acute or convalescent COVID-19. CDR3: CASSQDWSPGYNEQFF. In nucleotides, the CDR3 is TGCGCCAGCAGCCAAGATTGGTCCCCGGGGTACAATGAGCAGTTCTTC.